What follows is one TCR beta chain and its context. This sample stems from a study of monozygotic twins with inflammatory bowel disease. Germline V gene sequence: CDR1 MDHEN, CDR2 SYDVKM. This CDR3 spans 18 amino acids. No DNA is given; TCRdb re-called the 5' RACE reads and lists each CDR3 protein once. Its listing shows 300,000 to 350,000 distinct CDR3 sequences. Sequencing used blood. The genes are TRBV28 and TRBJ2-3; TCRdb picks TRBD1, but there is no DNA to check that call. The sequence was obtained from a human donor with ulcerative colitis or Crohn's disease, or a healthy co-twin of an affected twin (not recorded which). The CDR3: CASPEKGRNDPWADTQYF. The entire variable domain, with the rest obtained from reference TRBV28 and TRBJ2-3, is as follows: DVKVTQSSRYLVKRTGEKVFLECVQDMDHENMFWYRQDPGLGLRLIYFSYDVKMKEKGDIPEGYSVSREKKERFSLILESASTNQTSMYLCASPEKGRNDPWADTQYFGPGTRLTVL.